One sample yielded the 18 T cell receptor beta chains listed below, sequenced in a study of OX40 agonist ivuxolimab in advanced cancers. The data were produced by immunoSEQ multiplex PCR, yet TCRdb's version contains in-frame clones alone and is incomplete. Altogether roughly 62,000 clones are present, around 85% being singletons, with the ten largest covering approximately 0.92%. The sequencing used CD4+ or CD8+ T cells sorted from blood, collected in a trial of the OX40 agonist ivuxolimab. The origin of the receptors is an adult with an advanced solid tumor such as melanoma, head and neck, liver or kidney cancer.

The CDR3 sequence: CASSLRSPNTGELFF. CDR3 DNA sequence: TGTGCCAGCAGCTTACGCTCCCCTAACACCGGGGAGCTGTTTTTT. The V call is TRBV7-2, the J call TRBJ2-2; no reliable D call. V lost 2 bases, J lost 2 bases, and 9 bases lay in between. The CDR3 extends over 15 amino acids. Germline V gene lookup returns CDR1 SGHTA and CDR2 FQGNSA.

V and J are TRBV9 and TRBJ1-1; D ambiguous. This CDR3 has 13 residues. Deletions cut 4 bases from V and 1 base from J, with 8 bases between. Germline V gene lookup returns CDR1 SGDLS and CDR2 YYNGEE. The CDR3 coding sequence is TGTGCCAGCAGCCCCGATACGAACACTGAAGCTTTCTTT. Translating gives CASSPDTNTEAFF.

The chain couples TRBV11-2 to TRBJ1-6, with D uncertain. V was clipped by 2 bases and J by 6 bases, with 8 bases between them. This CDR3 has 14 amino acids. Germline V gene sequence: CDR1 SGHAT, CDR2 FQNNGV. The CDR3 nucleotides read TGTGCCAGCAGCTTACAGGTCATTAATTCACCCCTCCACTTT. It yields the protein CASSLQVINSPLHF.

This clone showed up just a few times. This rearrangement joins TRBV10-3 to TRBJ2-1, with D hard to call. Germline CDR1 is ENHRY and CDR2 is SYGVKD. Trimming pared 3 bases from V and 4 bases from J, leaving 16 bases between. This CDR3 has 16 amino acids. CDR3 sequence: CAISDSRVLWYNEQFF. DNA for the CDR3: TGTGCCATCAGTGACAGTCGCGTCTTGTGGTACAATGAGCAGTTCTTC.

The CDR3 region has the DNA TGTGCCAGCAGCGGGCAGACTAGCGGGAGGAGGACTGGGCAGTTCTTC. Translating it yields CASSGQTSGRRTGQFF. The gene calls are TRBV11-2 and TRBJ2-1, with 13 bases fitting TRBD2. Per the germline V gene, CDR1 is SGHAT and CDR2 is FQNNGV. V lost 5 bases and J lost 12; bases outside the gene matches: 13. This CDR3 comprises 16 residues.

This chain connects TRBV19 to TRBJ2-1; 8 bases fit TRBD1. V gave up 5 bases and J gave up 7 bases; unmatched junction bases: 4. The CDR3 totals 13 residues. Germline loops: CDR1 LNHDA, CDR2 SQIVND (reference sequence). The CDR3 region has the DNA TGTGCCAGTAGTTGGACAGGGAGGAATGAGCAGTTCTTC. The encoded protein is CASSWTGRNEQFF.

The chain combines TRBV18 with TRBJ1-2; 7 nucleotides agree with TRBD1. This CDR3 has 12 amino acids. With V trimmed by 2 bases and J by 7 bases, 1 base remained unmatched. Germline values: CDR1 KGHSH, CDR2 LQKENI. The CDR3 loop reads CASSPRDSGYTF. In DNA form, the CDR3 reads TGTGCCAGCTCACCAAGGGACAGTGGCTACACCTTC. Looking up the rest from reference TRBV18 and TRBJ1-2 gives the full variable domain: NAGVMQNPRHLVRRRGQEARLRCSPMKGHSHVYWYRQLPEEGLKFMVYLQKENIIDESGMPKERFSAEFPKEGPSILRIQQVVRGDSAAYFCASSPRDSGYTFGSGTRLTVV.

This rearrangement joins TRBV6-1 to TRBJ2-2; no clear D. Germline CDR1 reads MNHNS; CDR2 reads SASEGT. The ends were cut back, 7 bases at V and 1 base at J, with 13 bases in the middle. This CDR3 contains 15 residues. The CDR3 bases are TGTGCCAGCACGCTGGGATTGGGGAACACCGGGGAGCTGTTTTTT. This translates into CASTLGLGNTGELFF.

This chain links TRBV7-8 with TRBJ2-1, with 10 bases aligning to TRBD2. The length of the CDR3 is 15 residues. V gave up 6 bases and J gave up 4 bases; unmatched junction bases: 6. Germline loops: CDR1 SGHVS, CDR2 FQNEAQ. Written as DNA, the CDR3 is TGTGCCAGCAGACAAACTAGCGGGACTTACAATGAGCAGTTCTTC. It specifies CASRQTSGTYNEQFF.

CDR3 protein: CASSSTGQGSSYNEQFF. DNA for the CDR3: TGTGCCAGCAGCTCCACTGGGCAGGGGAGCTCCTACAATGAGCAGTTCTTC. The chain links TRBV7-9 to TRBJ2-1, with TRBD1 as a possible D gene (6 bases). Trimming shortened V by 4 bases and J by 0 bases, and 16 bases separated the two germline ends. Germline CDR1 reads SEHNR; CDR2 reads FQNEAQ (reference sequence). The CDR3 spans 17 residues.

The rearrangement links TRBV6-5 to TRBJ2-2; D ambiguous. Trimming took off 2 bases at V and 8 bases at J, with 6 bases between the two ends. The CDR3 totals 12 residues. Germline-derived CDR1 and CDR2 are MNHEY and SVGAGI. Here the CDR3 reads CASSYTLGELFF. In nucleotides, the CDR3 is TGTGCCAGCAGTTACACACTGGGGGAGCTGTTTTTT.

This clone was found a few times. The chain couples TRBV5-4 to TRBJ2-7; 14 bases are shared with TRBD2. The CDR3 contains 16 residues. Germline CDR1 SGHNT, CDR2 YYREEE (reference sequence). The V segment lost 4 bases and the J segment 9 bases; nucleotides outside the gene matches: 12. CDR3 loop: CASSPPGTSGSMVQYF. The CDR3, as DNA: TGTGCCAGCAGCCCCCCTGGGACTAGCGGGAGTATGGTGCAGTACTTC.

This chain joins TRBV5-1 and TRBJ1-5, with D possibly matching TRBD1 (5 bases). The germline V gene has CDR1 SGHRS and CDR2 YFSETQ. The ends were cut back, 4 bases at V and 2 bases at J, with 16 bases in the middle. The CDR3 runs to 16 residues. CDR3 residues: CASSPGGVYGNQPQHF. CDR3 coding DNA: TGCGCCAGCAGCCCCGGGGGAGTTTACGGCAATCAGCCCCAGCATTTT.

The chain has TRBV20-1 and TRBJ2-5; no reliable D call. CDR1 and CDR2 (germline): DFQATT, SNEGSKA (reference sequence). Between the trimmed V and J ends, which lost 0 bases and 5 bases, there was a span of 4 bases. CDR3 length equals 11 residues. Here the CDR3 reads CSARDRETQYF. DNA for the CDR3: TGCAGTGCTAGAGATCGGGAGACCCAGTACTTC.

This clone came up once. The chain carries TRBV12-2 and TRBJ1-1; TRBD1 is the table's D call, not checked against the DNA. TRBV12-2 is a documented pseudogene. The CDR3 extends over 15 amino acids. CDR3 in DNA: TGTGCAAGTCGCGTATACAGAGTACCGAACACTGAAGCTTTCTTT. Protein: CASRVYRVPNTEAFF.

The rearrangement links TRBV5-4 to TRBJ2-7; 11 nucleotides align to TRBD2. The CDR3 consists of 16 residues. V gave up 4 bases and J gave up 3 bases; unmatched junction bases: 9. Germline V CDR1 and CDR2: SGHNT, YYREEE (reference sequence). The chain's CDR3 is CASSKIATSGSYEQYF. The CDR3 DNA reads TGTGCCAGCAGCAAGATCGCTACTAGCGGGAGCTACGAGCAGTACTTC.

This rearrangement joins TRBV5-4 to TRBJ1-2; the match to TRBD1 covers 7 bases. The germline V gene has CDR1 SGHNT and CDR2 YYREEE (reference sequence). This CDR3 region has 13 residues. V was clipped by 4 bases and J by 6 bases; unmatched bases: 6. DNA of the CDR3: TGTGCCAGCAGCGTCGACAGGGCTAATGGCTACACCTTC. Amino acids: CASSVDRANGYTF.

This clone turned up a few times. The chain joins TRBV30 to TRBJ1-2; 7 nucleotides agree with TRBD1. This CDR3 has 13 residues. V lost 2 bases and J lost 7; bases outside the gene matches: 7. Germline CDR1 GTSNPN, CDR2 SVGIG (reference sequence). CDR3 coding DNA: TGTGCCTGGAGTCACGACAGGGTGCGTGGCTACACCTTC. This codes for CAWSHDRVRGYTF.